These 23 T cell receptor beta chains originate from one sample sequenced in a study of blood T cell repertoires in COVID-19. Clones were sequenced by immunoSEQ multiplex PCR, and TCRdb holds only the in-frame ones, with some missing. This table holds 200,000 to 250,000 clones, around 90% found once. The sequenced sample consisted of PBMCs or T cells enriched from blood (not recorded which). The receptor set was obtained from a man aged 50-60 years who had been exposed to COVID-19.

The V gene is TRBV3-1 (or the pseudogene TRBV3-2), the J gene TRBJ2-1; TRBD1 is a possible D gene (6 bases). Germline V gene data show CDR1 as LGHDT and CDR2 as YNNKEL (reference sequence). V shed 4 bases and J shed 9 bases, with 16 bases lying between them. The CDR3 runs 14 residues. CDR3 region: CASSLGGAGGEQFF. In DNA form, the CDR3 reads TGTGCCAGCAGCCTTGGGGGCGCTGGGGGTGAGCAGTTCTTC.

The rearrangement links TRBV21-1 to TRBJ2-7; the table's D call, TRBD1, was not checked against the DNA. TRBV21-1 is a pseudogene locus. CDR3 size: 15 residues. The CDR3 here is CASIGKQGAAHEQYF. In DNA form, the CDR3 reads TGTGCCAGCATCGGTAAGCAGGGGGCGGCCCACGAGCAGTACTTC.

The chain couples TRBV5-1 to TRBJ1-1, with 9 bases identical to TRBD1. Germline assignment: CDR1 SGHRS and CDR2 YFSETQ. This CDR3 is 14 amino acids long. The J segment lost 5 bases and the V segment lost 3 bases, leaving 5 bases of the junction unmatched. This CDR3 is CASSYTGGPTEAFF. The CDR3 DNA reads TGCGCCAGCAGCTACACAGGGGGCCCGACTGAAGCTTTCTTT.

The table lists this clone with a few counts. V usage is TRBV6-5 and J usage is TRBJ2-7, with 10 bases identical to TRBD1. With 6 bases clipped from V and 3 bases from J, the junction kept 2 bases outside the gene matches. The CDR3 is made up of 13 amino acids. Germline CDR1 and CDR2: MNHEY and SVGAGI. In DNA, the CDR3 is TGTGCCAGCAGGGGACAGGGGAGCTACGAGCAGTACGTC. The encoded protein is CASRGQGSYEQYV.

The table lists this clone with a count of one. The chain employs TRBV4-2 and TRBJ1-2; D unclear. The CDR3 spans 16 residues. Germline CDR1 is LGHNA and CDR2 is YNFKEQ. The germline V and J ends were trimmed by 3 bases and 3 bases, with 17 bases remaining between them. The CDR3 nucleotides read TGTGCCAGCAGCCAGAATATTAAGGGAGGTTACTATGGCTACACCTTC. It codes for CASSQNIKGGYYGYTF.

This clone was detected a few times. The chain is built from TRBV19 and TRBJ2-2; D remains ambiguous. This CDR3 is built from 15 residues. Trimming pared 2 bases from V and 2 bases from J, leaving 9 bases between. From germline, CDR1 is LNHDA and CDR2 SQIVND (reference sequence). CDR3: CASSISPLNTGELFF. The CDR3 coding sequence is TGTGCCAGTAGTATAAGCCCACTAAACACCGGGGAGCTGTTTTTT.

The chain uses TRBV2 and TRBJ1-1; D gene unclear. The CDR3 is made up of 10 amino acids. CDR1 SNHLY and CDR2 FYNNEI come from the germline V gene. V was trimmed by 11 bases and J by 4 bases, leaving 8 bases between them. The CDR3 coding sequence is TGTGCCGGGAGGAGCACTGAAGCTTTCTTT. This sequence encodes CAGRSTEAFF. The full variable domain, with the rest looked up from reference TRBV2 and TRBJ1-1, is EPEVTQTPSHQVTQMGQEVILRCVPISNHLYFYWYRQILGQKVEFLVSFYNNEISEKSEIFDDQFSVERPDGSNFTLKIRSTKLEDSAMYFCAGRSTEAFFGQGTRLTVV.

The V call is TRBV2, the J call TRBJ2-5; D remains ambiguous. The germline CDR1 and CDR2 sequences are SNHLY and FYNNEI. V gave up 4 bases and J gave up 5 bases, with 5 bases separating them. The CDR3 is 11 residues long. CDR3 DNA sequence: TGTGCCAGCAGTGGGCAGGAGACCCAGTACTTC. Translation: CASSGQETQYF.

Worth noting for this clone: Other DNA sequences in the same sample also yield this CDR3. The chain links TRBV10-3 to TRBJ1-3; D uncertain. Germline V gene data show CDR1 as ENHRY and CDR2 as SYGVKD. This CDR3 has 12 amino acids. V gave up 4 bases and J gave up 4 bases, with 5 bases separating them. This CDR3 is CAISATGNTIYF. CDR3 in DNA: TGTGCCATCAGTGCTACCGGAAACACCATATATTTT.

The chain uses TRBV18 and TRBJ1-1; D is unclear. The V gene lost 4 bases and the J gene lost 1 base, with 10 bases spanning the gap. Germline loops: CDR1 KGHSH, CDR2 LQKENI. This CDR3 has 14 amino acids. Here the CDR3 DNA reads TGTGCCAGCTCACTACGATCAGAGAACACTGAAGCTTTCTTT. Protein product: CASSLRSENTEAFF. Filled out from reference TRBV18 and TRBJ1-1, the complete variable domain reads NAGVMQNPRHLVRRRGQEARLRCSPMKGHSHVYWYRQLPEEGLKFMVYLQKENIIDESGMPKERFSAEFPKEGPSILRIQQVVRGDSAAYFCASSLRSENTEAFFGQGTRLTVV.

J is TRBJ1-1 and V is TRBV5-1; D is unresolved. V was shortened by 1 base and J by 3 bases, with 7 bases between the two germline ends. CDR1 and CDR2 from the germline V gene are SGHRS and YFSETQ. The CDR3 contains 13 residues. CDR3 sequence (DNA): TGCGCCAGCAGCTTGAACAGTGACACTGAAGCTTTCTTT. Residues: CASSLNSDTEAFF.

The chain combines TRBV4-1 with TRBJ2-2; D is unresolved. V was pared by 1 base and J by 0 bases, with 6 bases between. Germline values: CDR1 MGHRA, CDR2 YSYEKL. The CDR3 extends over 15 amino acids. This chain's CDR3 is CASSQVPSNTGELFF. The CDR3 DNA reads as TGCGCCAGCAGCCAAGTCCCATCGAACACCGGGGAGCTGTTTTTT.

The rearrangement uses TRBV2 and TRBJ1-2, with TRBD1 matching 8 bases. V dropped 6 bases and J dropped 7; count of bases not matched to a gene: 7. The length of the CDR3 is 13 residues. Germline V gives CDR1 SNHLY, CDR2 FYNNEI. The CDR3 DNA is TGTGCCAGCAGGGATACAGGGGGTGGTGGCTACACCTTC. Translating it yields CASRDTGGGGYTF.

The J gene is TRBJ1-6, the V gene TRBV5-1; 7 bases agree with TRBD1. Unmatched junction bases numbered 9, after V lost 4 bases and J lost 5 bases. The CDR3 spans 16 residues. CDR1 SGHRS and CDR2 YFSETQ come from the germline V gene. As DNA, the CDR3 is TGCGCCAGCAGCACTTCGACAGGGAGAGATAATTCACCCCTCCACTTT. It yields the protein CASSTSTGRDNSPLHF. The variable domain in full, with the rest retrieved from reference TRBV5-1 and TRBJ1-6, is KAGVTQTPRYLIKTRGQQVTLSCSPISGHRSVSWYQQTPGQGLQFLFEYFSETQRNKGNFPGRFSGRQFSNSRSEMNVSTLELGDSALYLCASSTSTGRDNSPLHFGNGTRLTVT.

In DNA form, the CDR3 reads TGTGCCAGTACCGACGGGGGACAGGGACACACTGAAGCTTTCTTT. It codes for CASTDGGQGHTEAFF. The genes are TRBV19 and TRBJ1-1; 9 positions match TRBD1. The V segment lost 7 bases and the J segment 3 bases; nucleotides outside the gene matches: 9. This CDR3 has 15 residues. Germline V gene sequence: CDR1 LNHDA, CDR2 SQIVND (reference sequence).

The rearrangement links TRBV7-6 to TRBJ2-1; D gene ambiguous. This CDR3 contains 17 residues. Germline CDR1 is SGHVS and CDR2 is FNYEAQ. V was cut by 5 bases and J by 0 bases, with 17 bases left in between. This CDR3 reads CASSPVKKTSSYNEQFF. The DNA of the CDR3 is TGTGCCAGCAGCCCCGTAAAAAAAACGAGCTCCTACAATGAGCAGTTCTTC.

The CDR3 here is CASSPQGTGYTGELFF. The CDR3 coding sequence is TGTGCCAGCAGTCCCCAAGGGACAGGGTACACCGGGGAGCTGTTTTTT. V is TRBV28 and J is TRBJ2-2; 9 bases fit TRBD1. CDR1 is MDHEN and CDR2 is SYDVKM in the germline V gene. After removal of 5 bases from V and 3 bases from J, the junction contained 7 bases not matched to a gene. The CDR3 totals 16 residues. The full variable domain, rest sourced from reference TRBV28 and TRBJ2-2, is DVKVTQSSRYLVKRTGEKVFLECVQDMDHENMFWYRQDPGLGLRLIYFSYDVKMKEKGDIPEGYSVSREKKERFSLILESASTNQTSMYLCASSPQGTGYTGELFFGEGSRLTVL.

The rearrangement joins TRBV25-1 to TRBJ1-5, with unresolved D. Deletions cut 4 bases from V and 5 bases from J, with 9 bases between. The germline CDR1 and CDR2 sequences are MGHDK and SYGVNS. The CDR3 contains 13 residues. This chain's CDR3 is CASSVTADQPQHF. The CDR3 DNA is TGTGCCAGCAGTGTAACAGCTGATCAGCCCCAGCATTTT.

J is TRBJ1-1 and V is TRBV18; D uncertain. Germline V CDR1 and CDR2: KGHSH, LQKENI. Trimming took off 3 bases at V and 4 bases at J, with 15 bases between the two ends. The CDR3 covers 15 residues. CDR3 in DNA: TGTGCCAGCTCACCCCAAACGATCCGGGGCACTGAAGCTTTCTTT. It yields the protein CASSPQTIRGTEAFF.

The rearrangement joins TRBV10-3 to TRBJ2-3; D perhaps matches TRBD2 (5 bases). CDR1 and CDR2 from the germline V gene are ENHRY and SYGVKD. Trimming shortened V by 2 bases and J by 7 bases, and 13 bases separated the two germline ends. This CDR3 is 14 amino acids long. The CDR3 region has the DNA TGTGCCATCAGTGAGACTAGAACCCCCAATACGCAGTATTTT. Its translation: CAISETRTPNTQYF.

The chain couples TRBV7-8 to TRBJ2-1; D is possibly TRBD1 (6 bases). Deletions cut 5 bases from V and 7 bases from J, with 24 bases between. Germline values: CDR1 SGHVS, CDR2 FQNEAQ. The CDR3 consists of 17 residues. The CDR3 here is CASSLVRVGVRGNEQFF. CDR3 sequence (DNA): TGTGCCAGCAGCCTCGTCCGGGTGGGGGTAAGGGGGAATGAGCAGTTCTTC. Together with reference TRBV7-8 and TRBJ2-1, the CDR3 gives the full variable domain: GAGVSQSPRYKVAKRGQDVALRCDPISGHVSLFWYQQALGQGPEFLTYFQNEAQLDKSGLPSDRFFAERPEGSVSTLKIQRTQQEDSAVYLCASSLVRVGVRGNEQFFGPGTRLTVL.

The genes are TRBV18 and TRBJ2-1; TRBD2 matches at 8 bases. With 3 bases clipped from V and 4 bases from J, the junction kept 8 bases outside the gene matches. The germline gives CDR1 KGHSH, CDR2 LQKENI. The CDR3 has 16 amino acids. As DNA, the CDR3 is TGTGCCAGCTCACCCTCCAGCGGGAGAGGATACAATGAGCAGTTCTTC. Translating gives CASSPSSGRGYNEQFF.

The chain combines TRBV21-1 with TRBJ2-7; TRBD1 was called by the table and not checked on the DNA. TRBV21-1 is classified as a pseudogene. This CDR3 is built from 15 residues. The CDR3 region is CASSKKGTGLYEQYF. CDR3 DNA: TGTGCCAGCAGCAAAAAAGGGACAGGGTTATACGAGCAGTACTTC.